This entry features one T cell receptor (beta chain) sequence. The antigen remains undetermined. From germline, CDR1 is SNHLY and CDR2 FYNNEI. The CDR3 length is 12 residues. V was pared by 3 bases and J by 5 bases, with 6 bases between. These data originate in a study of T cell responses to AZD1222 COVID-19 vaccine. Study-wide context: Some second doses came at about 4 weeks and others at about 12 weeks; these were pooled.

Study-wide results and limits: Seropositive at baseline were only six AZD1222 recipients.

Using immunoSEQ multiplex PCR, the repertoire was profiled, and TCRdb retains in-frame clones only, with some absent. This repertoire shows about 120,000 clones, roughly nine tenths found once; its top ten account for approximately 3.3%. The J gene is TRBJ2-3, the V gene TRBV2; tentatively, D is TRBD1 (6 bases). The material sequenced was peripheral blood, taken on day 0 of AZD1222 vaccination. This TCR came from an adult in good health. The DNA for the CDR3 is TGTGCCAGCAGTGACAGGGGAGATACGCAGTATTTT. Amino acids: CASSDRGDTQYF.